This T cell receptor beta chain was captured by sequencing in a study of T cells after yellow fever vaccination. There are a few counts of this clonotype. Its target is not known. Study-level results: Reappearing after the booster were most of the clones from primary vaccination (around 96% CD4, 88% CD8).

Trimming cost V 6 bases and J 7 bases; bases outside gene matches: 8. The CDR3 sequence is 13 residues long. Germline V gene data show CDR1 as DFQATT and CDR2 as SNEGSKA (reference sequence). The authors made TCR cDNA by 5'RACE template switching, adding a universal primer site and UMIs. From the 5' RACE reads, TCRdb called clonotypes with MiXCR, one entry per CDR3 protein. The repertoire has 200,000 to 250,000 distinct CDR3 sequences, roughly 3.3% of them found once; the top ten carry around 3.2%. This clonotype originated in a man younger than 30 who received the YFV17D yellow fever vaccine. The sample was CD4+ T cells sorted from PBMCs, taken 10 days after the yellow fever booster vaccination. This chain links TRBV20-1 with TRBJ2-7; TRBD1 aligns across 11 bases. This CDR3 reads CSAPGTGGWEQYF. Written as DNA, the CDR3 is TGCAGTGCCCCCGGGACAGGGGGTTGGGAGCAGTACTTC.